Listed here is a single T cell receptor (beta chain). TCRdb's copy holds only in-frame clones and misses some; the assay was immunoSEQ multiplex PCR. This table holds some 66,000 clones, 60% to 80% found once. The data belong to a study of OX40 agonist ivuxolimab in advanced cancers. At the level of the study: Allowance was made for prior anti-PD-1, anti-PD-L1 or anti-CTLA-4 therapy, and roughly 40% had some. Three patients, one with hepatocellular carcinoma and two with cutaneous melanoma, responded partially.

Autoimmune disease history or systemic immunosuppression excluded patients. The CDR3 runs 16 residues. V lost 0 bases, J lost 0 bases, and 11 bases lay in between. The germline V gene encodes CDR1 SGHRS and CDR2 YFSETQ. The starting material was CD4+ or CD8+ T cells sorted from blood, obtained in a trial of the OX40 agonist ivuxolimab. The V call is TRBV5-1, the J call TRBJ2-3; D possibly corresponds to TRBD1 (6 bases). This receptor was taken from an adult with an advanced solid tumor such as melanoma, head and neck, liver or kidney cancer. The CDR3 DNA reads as TGCGCCAGCAGCTTGGGGACAGCTCTTAGCACAGATACGCAGTATTTT. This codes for CASSLGTALSTDTQYF. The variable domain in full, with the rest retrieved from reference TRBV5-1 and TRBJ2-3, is KAGVTQTPRYLIKTRGQQVTLSCSPISGHRSVSWYQQTPGQGLQFLFEYFSETQRNKGNFPGRFSGRQFSNSRSEMNVSTLELGDSALYLCASSLGTALSTDTQYFGPGTRLTVL.